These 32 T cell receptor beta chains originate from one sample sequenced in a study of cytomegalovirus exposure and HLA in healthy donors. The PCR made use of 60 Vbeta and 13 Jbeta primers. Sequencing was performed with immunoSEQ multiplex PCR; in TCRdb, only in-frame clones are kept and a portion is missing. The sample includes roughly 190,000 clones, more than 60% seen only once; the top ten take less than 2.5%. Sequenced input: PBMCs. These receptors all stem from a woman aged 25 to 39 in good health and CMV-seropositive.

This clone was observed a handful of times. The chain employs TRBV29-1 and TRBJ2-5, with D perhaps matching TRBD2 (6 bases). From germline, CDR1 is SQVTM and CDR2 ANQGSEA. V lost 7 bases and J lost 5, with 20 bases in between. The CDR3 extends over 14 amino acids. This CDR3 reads CSAVPRGRGETQYF. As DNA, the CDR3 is TGCAGCGCTGTACCGAGGGGCCGGGGGGAGACCCAGTACTTC.

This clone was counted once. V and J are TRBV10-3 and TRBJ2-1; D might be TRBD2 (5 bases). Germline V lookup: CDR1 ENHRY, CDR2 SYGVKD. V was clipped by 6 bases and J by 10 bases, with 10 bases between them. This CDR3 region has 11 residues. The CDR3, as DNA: TGTGCCATCAGGAACAGCGGAGAGCAGTTCTTC. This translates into CAIRNSGEQFF.

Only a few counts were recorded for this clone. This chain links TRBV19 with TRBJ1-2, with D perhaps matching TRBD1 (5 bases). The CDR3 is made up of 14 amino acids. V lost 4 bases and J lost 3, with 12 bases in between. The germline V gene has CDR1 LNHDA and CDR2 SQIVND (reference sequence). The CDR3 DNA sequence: TGTGCCAGTAGTACTCATGGCAGGGACTATGGCTACACCTTC. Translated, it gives CASSTHGRDYGYTF.

The chain's CDR3 is CSVERPGAKNIQYF. DNA for the CDR3: TGCAGCGTTGAGAGGCCAGGGGCCAAAAACATTCAGTACTTC. V is TRBV29-1 and J is TRBJ2-4, with D perhaps TRBD1 (5 bases). Trimming left V 3 bases short and J 1 base short, with 10 bases between. From germline, CDR1 is SQVTM and CDR2 ANQGSEA. This CDR3 has 14 residues.

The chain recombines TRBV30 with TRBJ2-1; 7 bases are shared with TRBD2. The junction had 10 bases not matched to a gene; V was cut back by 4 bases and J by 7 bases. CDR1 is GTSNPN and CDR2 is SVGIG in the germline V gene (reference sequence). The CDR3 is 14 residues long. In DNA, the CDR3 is TGTGCCTGGACCCGGGACTACCGAGAGAATGAGCAGTTCTTC. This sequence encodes CAWTRDYRENEQFF.

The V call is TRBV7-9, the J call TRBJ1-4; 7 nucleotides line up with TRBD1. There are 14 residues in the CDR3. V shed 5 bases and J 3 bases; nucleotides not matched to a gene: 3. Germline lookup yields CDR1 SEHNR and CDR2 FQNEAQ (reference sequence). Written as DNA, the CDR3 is TGTGCCAGCAGCCCGGACAGGCCTAATGAAAAACTGTTTTTT. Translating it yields CASSPDRPNEKLFF.

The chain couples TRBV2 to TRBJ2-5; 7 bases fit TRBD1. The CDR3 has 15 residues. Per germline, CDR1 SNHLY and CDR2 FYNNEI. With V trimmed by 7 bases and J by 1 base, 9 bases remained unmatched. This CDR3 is CASMKNRGIQETQYF. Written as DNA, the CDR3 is TGTGCCAGCATGAAGAACAGGGGCATCCAAGAGACCCAGTACTTC. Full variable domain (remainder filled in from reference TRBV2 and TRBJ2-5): EPEVTQTPSHQVTQMGQEVILRCVPISNHLYFYWYRQILGQKVEFLVSFYNNEISEKSEIFDDQFSVERPDGSNFTLKIRSTKLEDSAMYFCASMKNRGIQETQYFGPGTRLLVL.

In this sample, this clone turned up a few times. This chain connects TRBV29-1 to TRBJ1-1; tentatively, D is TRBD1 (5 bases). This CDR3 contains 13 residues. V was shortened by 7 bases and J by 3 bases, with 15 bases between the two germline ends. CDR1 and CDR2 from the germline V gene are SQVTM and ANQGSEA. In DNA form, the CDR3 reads TGCAGCGCTATCGTCGGGGGGGACACTGAAGCTTTCTTT. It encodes CSAIVGGDTEAFF.

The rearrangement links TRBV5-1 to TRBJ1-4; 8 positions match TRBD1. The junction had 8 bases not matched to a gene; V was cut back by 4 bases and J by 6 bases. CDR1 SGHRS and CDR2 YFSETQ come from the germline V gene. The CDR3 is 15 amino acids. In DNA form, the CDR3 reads TGCGCCAGCAGCCCCCGGACAGGGATATATGAAAAACTGTTTTTT. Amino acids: CASSPRTGIYEKLFF.

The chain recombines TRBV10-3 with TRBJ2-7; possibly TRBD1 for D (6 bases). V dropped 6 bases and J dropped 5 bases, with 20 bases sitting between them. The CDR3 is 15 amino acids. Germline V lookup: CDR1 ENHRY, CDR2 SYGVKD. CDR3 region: CAISENRASIDEQYF. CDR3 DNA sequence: TGTGCCATCAGCGAAAACAGGGCTTCTATCGACGAGCAGTACTTC.

This CDR3 reads CSSLADYEQYF. The CDR3 region has the DNA TGCAGTTCCCTAGCGGACTACGAGCAGTACTTC. This chain joins TRBV20-1 and TRBJ2-7, with 7 bases matching TRBD2. CDR1 is DFQATT and CDR2 is SNEGSKA in the germline V gene (reference sequence). CDR3 size: 11 residues. J gave up 3 bases and V 8 bases, and 4 bases lay outside the gene matches.

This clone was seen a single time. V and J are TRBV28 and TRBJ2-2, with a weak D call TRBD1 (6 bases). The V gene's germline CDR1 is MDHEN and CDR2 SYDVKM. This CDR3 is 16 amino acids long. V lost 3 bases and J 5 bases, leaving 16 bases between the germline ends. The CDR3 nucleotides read TGTGCCAGCAGTTTTCAGTCATTGGGGACAACCGGGGAGCTGTTTTTT. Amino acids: CASSFQSLGTTGELFF.

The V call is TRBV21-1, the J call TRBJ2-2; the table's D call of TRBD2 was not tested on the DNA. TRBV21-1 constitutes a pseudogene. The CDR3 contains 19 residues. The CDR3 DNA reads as TGTGCCAGCAGCAAAGCGCCACAGACTAGCGGGACCAACACCGGGGAGCTGTTTTTT. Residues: CASSKAPQTSGTNTGELFF.

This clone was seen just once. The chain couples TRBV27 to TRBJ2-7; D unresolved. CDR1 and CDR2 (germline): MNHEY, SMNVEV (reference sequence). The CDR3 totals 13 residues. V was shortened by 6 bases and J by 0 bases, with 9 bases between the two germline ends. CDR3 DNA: TGTGCCAGCAGGGGTTGGAGCTCCTACGAGCAGTACTTC. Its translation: CASRGWSSYEQYF.

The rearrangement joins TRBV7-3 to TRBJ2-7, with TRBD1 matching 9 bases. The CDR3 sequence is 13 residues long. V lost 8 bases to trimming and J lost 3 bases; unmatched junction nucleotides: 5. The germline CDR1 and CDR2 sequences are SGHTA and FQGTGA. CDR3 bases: TGTGCCAGCGGACAGGGGCCCCTCTACGAGCAGTACTTC. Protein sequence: CASGQGPLYEQYF.

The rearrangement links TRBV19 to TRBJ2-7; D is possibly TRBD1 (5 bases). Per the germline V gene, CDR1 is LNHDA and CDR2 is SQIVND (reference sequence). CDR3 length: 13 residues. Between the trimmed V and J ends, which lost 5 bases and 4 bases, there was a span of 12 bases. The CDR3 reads CASSALPGYEQYF. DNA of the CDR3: TGTGCCAGTAGTGCCCTCCCAGGGTACGAGCAGTACTTC.

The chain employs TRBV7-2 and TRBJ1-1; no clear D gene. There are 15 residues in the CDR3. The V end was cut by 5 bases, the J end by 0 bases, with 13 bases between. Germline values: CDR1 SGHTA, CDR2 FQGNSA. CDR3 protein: CASSPEATVNTEAFF. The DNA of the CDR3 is TGTGCCAGCAGCCCGGAGGCCACTGTGAACACTGAAGCTTTCTTT.

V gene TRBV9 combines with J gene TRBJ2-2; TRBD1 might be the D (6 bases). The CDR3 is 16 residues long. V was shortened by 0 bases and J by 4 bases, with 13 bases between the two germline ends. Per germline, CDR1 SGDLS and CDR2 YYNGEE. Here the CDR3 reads CASSVGQDSFTGELFF. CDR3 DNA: TGTGCCAGCAGCGTAGGCCAGGACAGTTTCACCGGGGAGCTGTTTTTT.

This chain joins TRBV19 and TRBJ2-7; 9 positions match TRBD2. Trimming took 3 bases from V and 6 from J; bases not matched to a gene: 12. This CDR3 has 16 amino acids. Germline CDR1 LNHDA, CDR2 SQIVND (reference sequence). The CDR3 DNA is TGTGCCAGTAGTATTTTTTCTGGCGGACTAGCGACCGAGCAGTACTTC. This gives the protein CASSIFSGGLATEQYF.

The CDR3 sequence is CASSRPPISYEQYF. DNA for the CDR3: TGTGCCAGCAGCCGCCCCCCGATTAGCTACGAGCAGTACTTC. The chain couples TRBV13 to TRBJ2-7; no firm D call. Per germline, CDR1 PRHDT and CDR2 FYEKMQ (reference sequence). With 5 bases removed from V and 3 bases from J, the gap between germline ends came to 14 bases. This CDR3 is built from 14 residues.

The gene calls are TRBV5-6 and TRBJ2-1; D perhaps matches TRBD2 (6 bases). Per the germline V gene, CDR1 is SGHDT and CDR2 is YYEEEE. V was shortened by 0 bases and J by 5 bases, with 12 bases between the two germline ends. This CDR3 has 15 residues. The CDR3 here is CASSLAGTGNNEQFF. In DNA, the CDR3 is TGTGCCAGCAGCTTGGCTGGGACTGGCAACAATGAGCAGTTCTTC.

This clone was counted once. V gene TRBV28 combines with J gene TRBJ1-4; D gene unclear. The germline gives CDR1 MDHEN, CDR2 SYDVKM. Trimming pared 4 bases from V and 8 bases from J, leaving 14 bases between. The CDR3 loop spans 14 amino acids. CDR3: CASSSRGNLEKLFF. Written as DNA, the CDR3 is TGTGCCAGCAGTTCGCGGGGAAATTTAGAAAAACTGTTTTTT.

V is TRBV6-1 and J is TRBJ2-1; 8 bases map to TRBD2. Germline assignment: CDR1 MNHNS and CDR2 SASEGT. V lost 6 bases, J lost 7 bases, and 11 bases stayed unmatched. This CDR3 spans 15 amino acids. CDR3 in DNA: TGTGCCAGCAGCAACTTACACGGGGGGGTTAATGAGCAGTTCTTC. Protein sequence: CASSNLHGGVNEQFF.

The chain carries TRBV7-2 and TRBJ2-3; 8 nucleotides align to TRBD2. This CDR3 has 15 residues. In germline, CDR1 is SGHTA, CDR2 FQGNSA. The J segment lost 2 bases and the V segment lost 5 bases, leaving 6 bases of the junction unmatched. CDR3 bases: TGTGCCAGCAGCCCTAGCGGGCGGGACACAGATACGCAGTATTTT. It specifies CASSPSGRDTDTQYF.

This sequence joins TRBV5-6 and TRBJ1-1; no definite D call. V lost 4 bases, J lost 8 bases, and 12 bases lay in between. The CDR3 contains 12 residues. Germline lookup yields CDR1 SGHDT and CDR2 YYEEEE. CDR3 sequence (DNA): TGTGCCAGCAGCGGATGGGAGGGAGAAGCTTTCTTT. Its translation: CASSGWEGEAFF. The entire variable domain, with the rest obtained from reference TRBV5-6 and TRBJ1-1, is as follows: DAGVTQSPTHLIKTRGQQVTLRCSPKSGHDTVSWYQQALGQGPQFIFQYYEEEERQRGNFPDRFSGHQFPNYSSELNVNALLLGDSALYLCASSGWEGEAFFGQGTRLTVV.

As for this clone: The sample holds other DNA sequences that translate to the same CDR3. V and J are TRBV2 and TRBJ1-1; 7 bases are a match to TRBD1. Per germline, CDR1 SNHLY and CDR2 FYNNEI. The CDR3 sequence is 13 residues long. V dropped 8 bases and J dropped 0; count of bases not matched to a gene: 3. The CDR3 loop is CASSGQMNTEAFF. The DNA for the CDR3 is TGTGCCAGCTCGGGACAGATGAACACTGAAGCTTTCTTT.

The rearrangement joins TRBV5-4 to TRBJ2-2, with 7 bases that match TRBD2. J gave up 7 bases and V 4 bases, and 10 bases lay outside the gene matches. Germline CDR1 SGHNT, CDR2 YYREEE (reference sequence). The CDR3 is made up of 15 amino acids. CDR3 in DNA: TGTGCCAGCAGCCCCCCAGCAGCGGGATACGGGGAGCTGTTTTTT. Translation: CASSPPAAGYGELFF.

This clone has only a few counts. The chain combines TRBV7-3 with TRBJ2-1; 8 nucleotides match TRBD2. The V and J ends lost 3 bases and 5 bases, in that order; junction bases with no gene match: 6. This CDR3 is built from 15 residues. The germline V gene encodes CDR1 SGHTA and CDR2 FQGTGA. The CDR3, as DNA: TGTGCCAGCAGCTTCGGGCTAGCGGGTAACAATGAGCAGTTCTTC. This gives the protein CASSFGLAGNNEQFF.

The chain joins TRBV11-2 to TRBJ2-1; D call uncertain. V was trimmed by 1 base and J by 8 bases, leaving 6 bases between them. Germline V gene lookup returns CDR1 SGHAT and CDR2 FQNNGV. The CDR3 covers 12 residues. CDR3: CASSLGTDEQFF. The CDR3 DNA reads TGTGCCAGCAGCTTAGGTACGGATGAGCAGTTCTTC.

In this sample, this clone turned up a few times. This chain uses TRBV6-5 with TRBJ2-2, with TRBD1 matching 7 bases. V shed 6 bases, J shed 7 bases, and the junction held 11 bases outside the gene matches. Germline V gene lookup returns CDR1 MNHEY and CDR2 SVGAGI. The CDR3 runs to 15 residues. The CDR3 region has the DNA TGTGCCAGCAGCCGTCTTCTACAGGGGAACGGGGAGCTGTTTTTT. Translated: CASSRLLQGNGELFF.

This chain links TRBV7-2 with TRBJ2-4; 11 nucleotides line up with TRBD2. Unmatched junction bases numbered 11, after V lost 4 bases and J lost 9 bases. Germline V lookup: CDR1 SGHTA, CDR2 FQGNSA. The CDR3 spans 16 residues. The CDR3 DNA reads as TGTGCCAGCAGCTACACTAGCGGGAGAGTGGTTGGCATTCAGTACTTC. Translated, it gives CASSYTSGRVVGIQYF.

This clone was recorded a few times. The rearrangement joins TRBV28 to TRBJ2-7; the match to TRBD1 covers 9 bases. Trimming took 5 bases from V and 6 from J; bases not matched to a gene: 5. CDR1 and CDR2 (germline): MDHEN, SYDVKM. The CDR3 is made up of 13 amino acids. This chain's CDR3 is CASSTQGASEQYF. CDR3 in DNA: TGTGCCAGCAGTACACAGGGGGCTAGCGAGCAGTACTTC.